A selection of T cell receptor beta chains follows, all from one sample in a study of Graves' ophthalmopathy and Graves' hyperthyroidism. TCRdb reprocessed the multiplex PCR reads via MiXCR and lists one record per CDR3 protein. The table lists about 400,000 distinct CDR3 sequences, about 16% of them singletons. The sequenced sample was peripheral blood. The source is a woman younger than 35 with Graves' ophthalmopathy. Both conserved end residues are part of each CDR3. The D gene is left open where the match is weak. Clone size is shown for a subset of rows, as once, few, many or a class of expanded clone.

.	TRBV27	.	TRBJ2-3	CASKWGFQTDTQYF	TGTGCCAGCAAATGGGGTTTCCAAACAGATACGCAGTATTTT
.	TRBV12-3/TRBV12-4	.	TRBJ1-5	CASSPDSRQHF	TGTGCCAGCAGTCCGGACAGCCGCCAGCATTTT
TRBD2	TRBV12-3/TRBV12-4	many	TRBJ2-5	CASSTGTSGRAVETQYF	TGTGCCAGCAGTACAGGGACTAGCGGGAGGGCCGTAGAGACCCAGTACTTC
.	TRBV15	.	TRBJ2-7	CATSRQEVFSYEQYF	TGTGCCACCAGCAGACAGGAGGTGTTCTCCTACGAGCAGTACTTC
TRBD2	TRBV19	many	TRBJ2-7	CASSRAGGRIGEQYF	TGTGCCAGTAGCCGGGCGGGAGGAAGGATCGGCGAGCAGTACTTC
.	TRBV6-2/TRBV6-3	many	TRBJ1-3	CASSYSAGRNTIYF	TGTGCCAGCAGTTACTCGGCAGGGAGAAACACCATATATTTT
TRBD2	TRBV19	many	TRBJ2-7	CASSSTSGSFYEQYF	TGTGCCAGTAGTTCCACTAGCGGGAGTTTCTACGAGCAGTACTTC
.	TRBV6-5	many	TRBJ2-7	CASSYSGSYREQYF	TGTGCCAGCAGTTACAGTGGCTCCTATCGGGAGCAGTACTTC
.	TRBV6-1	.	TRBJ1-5	CASGQGFQPQHF	TGTGCCAGCGGGCAGGGCTTTCAGCCCCAGCATTTT
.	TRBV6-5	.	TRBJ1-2	CASSSHSVDGYTF	TGTGCCAGCAGTTCGCACTCGGTTGATGGCTACACCTTC
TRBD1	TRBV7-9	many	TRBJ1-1	CASSLLAGTGVIPEAFF	TGTGCCAGCAGCTTACTGGCCGGGACAGGAGTTATTCCTGAAGCTTTCTTT
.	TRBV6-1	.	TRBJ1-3	CASSDVNTIYF	TGTGCCAGCAGTGATGTTAACACCATATATTTT
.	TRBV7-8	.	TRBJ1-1	CASSLSQGNTEAFF	TGTGCCAGCAGCTTATCACAGGGGAACACTGAAGCTTTCTTT
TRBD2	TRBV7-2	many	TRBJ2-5	CASSLRGTSGAETQYF	TGTGCCAGCAGCTTAAGGGGGACTAGCGGGGCGGAGACCCAGTACTTC
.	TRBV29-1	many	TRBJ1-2	CSVATRTYGYTF	TGCAGCGTCGCCACCAGGACATATGGCTACACCTTC
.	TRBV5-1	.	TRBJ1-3	CASSLGRFGGNTIYF	TGCGCCAGCAGCTTGGGGCGCTTTGGGGGAAACACCATATATTTT
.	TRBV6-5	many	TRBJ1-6	CASSYPDPLSLHF	TGTGCCAGCAGTTACCCCGACCCTCTATCCCTCCACTTT
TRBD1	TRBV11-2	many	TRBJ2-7	CASSSGTGVYSYEQYF	TGTGCCAGCAGCTCAGGAACAGGGGTCTACTCCTACGAGCAGTACTTC
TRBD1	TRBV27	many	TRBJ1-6	CASSFITGDSNNSPLHF	TGTGCCAGCAGTTTCATTACCGGGGACAGCAATAATTCACCCCTCCACTTT
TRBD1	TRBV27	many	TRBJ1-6	CASSLSKTGNSPLHF	TGTGCCAGCAGTTTATCGAAGACAGGGAACTCACCCCTCCACTTT
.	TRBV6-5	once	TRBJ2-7	CASSYMRGLKGEQYF	TGTGCCAGCAGTTACATGAGGGGACTGAAGGGCGAGCAGTACTTC
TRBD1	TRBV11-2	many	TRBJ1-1	CASSAVGRGYTEAFF	TGTGCCAGCAGCGCGGTTGGCAGGGGGTACACTGAAGCTTTCTTT
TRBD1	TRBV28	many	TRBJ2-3	CASSDRRGLGTDTQYF	TGTGCCAGCAGTGATCGAAGGGGGCTTGGTACAGATACGCAGTATTTT
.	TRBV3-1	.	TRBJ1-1	CASSSAGSLNTEAFF	TGTGCCAGCAGCTCAGCAGGGAGTCTAAACACTGAAGCTTTCTTT
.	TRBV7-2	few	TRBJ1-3	CASSPWGSTGNTIYF	TGTGCCAGCAGTCCCTGGGGGTCCACGGGAAACACCATATATTTT
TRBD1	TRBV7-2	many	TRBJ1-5	CASSLYRGRGQPQHF	TGTGCCAGCAGCCTTTACAGGGGGCGCGGACAGCCCCAGCATTTT